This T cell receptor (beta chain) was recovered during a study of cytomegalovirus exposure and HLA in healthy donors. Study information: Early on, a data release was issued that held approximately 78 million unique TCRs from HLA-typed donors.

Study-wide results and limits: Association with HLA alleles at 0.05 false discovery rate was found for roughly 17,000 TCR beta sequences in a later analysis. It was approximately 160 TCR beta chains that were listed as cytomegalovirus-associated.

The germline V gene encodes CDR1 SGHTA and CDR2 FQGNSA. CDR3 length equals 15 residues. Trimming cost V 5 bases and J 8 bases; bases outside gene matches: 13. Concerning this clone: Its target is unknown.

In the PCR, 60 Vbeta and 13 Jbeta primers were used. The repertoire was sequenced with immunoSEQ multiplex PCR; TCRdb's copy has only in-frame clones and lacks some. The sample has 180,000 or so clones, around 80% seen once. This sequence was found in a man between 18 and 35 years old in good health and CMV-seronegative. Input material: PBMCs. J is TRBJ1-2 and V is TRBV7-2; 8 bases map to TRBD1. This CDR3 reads CASSEPRQGWEGYTF. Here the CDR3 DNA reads TGTGCCAGCAGCGAGCCACGACAGGGGTGGGAAGGCTACACCTTC.